These T cell receptor beta chains were read from a single sample in a study of cytomegalovirus exposure and HLA in healthy donors. Some clones are missing from TCRdb's copy, which holds only in-frame ones; the method was immunoSEQ multiplex PCR. The profile shows roughly 150,000 clones, around four fifths of them singletons. Sequenced material: PBMCs. The receptors derive from a man aged 18 to 35 in good health and CMV-seropositive. Both conserved end residues are part of each CDR3. Each record gives: clone size, J gene, CDR3 length, V gene, D gene, CDR3 DNA, CDR3 protein. A D gene is named only where the DNA matches it firmly. The size entry is marked missing in some rows and otherwise reads once, few, many or a size class.

>.|TRBJ2-2|14|TRBV6-1|.
TGTGCCAGCAGTTCGACCCGGTACACCGGGGAACTGTTTTTT
CASSSTRYTGELFF
>.|TRBJ2-7|13|TRBV27|.
TGTGCCAGCAGTTTGTCTGTATCCTACGAGCAGTACTTC
CASSLSVSYEQYF
>.|TRBJ2-5|13|TRBV9|.
TGTGCCAGCGGTCGACAGAACCAAGAGACCCAGTACTTC
CASGRQNQETQYF
>.|TRBJ2-6|19|TRBV5-1|.
TGCGCCAGCACCTACCGGGCGGGCAGGGGCTTTACTGGGGCCAACGTCCTGACCTTC
CASTYRAGRGFTGANVLTF
>.|TRBJ2-1|17|TRBV10-1|TRBD2
TGCGCCAGCAGCATACTAGCGGGAGGGAGGGATTTCAATGAGCAGTTCTTC
CASSILAGGRDFNEQFF
>once|TRBJ2-7|15|TRBV7-3|.
TGTGCCAGCAGCTTAGAAGGGGGGGGCTCCTACGAGCAGTACTTC
CASSLEGGGSYEQYF
>few|TRBJ1-4|14|TRBV30|.
TGTGCCTGGAGTGGGGGCAGGGGCACTGAAAAACTGTTTTTT
CAWSGGRGTEKLFF
>.|TRBJ1-3|15|TRBV7-9|.
TGTGCCAGCAGCTCCGGACTTTCCTCTGGAAACACCATATATTTT
CASSSGLSSGNTIYF
>.|TRBJ2-7|17|TRBV9|.
TGTGCCAGCAGCGAGACGGAGGGGCAACTTCCCTCCTACGAGCAGTACTTC
CASSETEGQLPSYEQYF
>.|TRBJ2-2|15|TRBV7-6|.
TGTGCCAGCAGCTTAGACGCGGGTGGCACCGGGGAGCTGTTTTTT
CASSLDAGGTGELFF
>once|TRBJ1-5|15|TRBV30|TRBD1
TGTGCCTGGAGTCCGATGACAGGGAGCTATCAGCCCCAGCATTTT
CAWSPMTGSYQPQHF
>.|TRBJ1-3|14|TRBV15|TRBD1
TGTGCCACCAGCAGGGACAGGGGGATCAACACCATATATTTT
CATSRDRGINTIYF